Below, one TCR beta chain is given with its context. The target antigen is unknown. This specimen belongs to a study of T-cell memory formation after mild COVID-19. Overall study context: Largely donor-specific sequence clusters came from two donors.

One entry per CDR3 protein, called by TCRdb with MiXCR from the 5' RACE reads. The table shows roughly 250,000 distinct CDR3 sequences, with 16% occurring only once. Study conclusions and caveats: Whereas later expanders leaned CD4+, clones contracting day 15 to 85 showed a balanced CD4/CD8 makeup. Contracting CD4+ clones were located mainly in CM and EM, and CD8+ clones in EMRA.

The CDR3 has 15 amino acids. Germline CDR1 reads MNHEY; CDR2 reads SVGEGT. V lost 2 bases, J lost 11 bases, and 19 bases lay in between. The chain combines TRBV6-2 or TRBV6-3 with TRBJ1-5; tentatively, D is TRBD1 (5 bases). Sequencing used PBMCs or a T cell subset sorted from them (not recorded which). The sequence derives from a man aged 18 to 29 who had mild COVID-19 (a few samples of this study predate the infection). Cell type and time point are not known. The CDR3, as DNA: TGTGCCAGCAGTTACCCCATCTCGGGGGAGAGGGCCCAGCATTTT. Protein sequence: CASSYPISGERAQHF.